This is a list of T cell receptor beta chains from one sample in a study of cytomegalovirus exposure and HLA in healthy donors. The data were produced by immunoSEQ multiplex PCR, yet TCRdb's version contains in-frame clones alone and is incomplete. This table has some 350,000 clones, about nine tenths appearing once. The sample taken for sequencing was PBMCs. Every receptor here comes from a woman in her twenties or thirties in good health and CMV-seropositive. Each CDR3 is given with its conserved first and last residue. D genes are given only for firm matches.

J gene | D gene | V gene | CDR3 protein | CDR3 DNA
TRBJ2-7 | NA | TRBV2 | CASKLYYSHEQYF | TGTGCCAGCAAACTATACTACAGCCACGAGCAGTACTTC
TRBJ2-2 | NA | TRBV30 | CAWGRGGGDTGELFF | TGTGCCTGGGGGCGGGGAGGGGGGGACACCGGGGAGCTGTTTTTT
TRBJ2-7 | TRBD2 | TRBV4-1 | CASSQDRASGSPYEQYF | TGCGCCAGCAGCCAAGATCGGGCTAGCGGGTCCCCCTACGAGCAGTACTTC
TRBJ2-7 | NA | TRBV18 | CASSLGLALTYEQYF | TGTGCCAGCTCACTGGGTCTAGCGTTAACCTACGAGCAGTACTTC
TRBJ2-5 | TRBD2 | TRBV30 | CAWRGLAGDLQETQYF | TGTGCCTGGAGGGGACTAGCGGGGGACTTACAAGAGACCCAGTACTTC
TRBJ2-5 | TRBD2 | TRBV27 | CASSLDGTRYF | TGTGCCAGCAGTTTAGATGGGACTAGGTACTTC
TRBJ2-2 | NA | TRBV15 | CATSSRNPGELFF | TGTGCCACCAGCAGTCGAAACCCCGGGGAGCTGTTTTTT
TRBJ1-5 | NA | TRBV27 | CASSSSPGLHQPQHF | NA
TRBJ2-1 | TRBD2 | TRBV28 | CASSHLGGGMFYNEQFF | TGTGCCAGCAGCCATCTGGGCGGGGGGATGTTTTACAATGAGCAGTTCTTC
TRBJ2-1 | TRBD1 | TRBV18 | CASSPADRENNEQFF | TGTGCCAGCTCACCAGCGGACAGGGAGAACAATGAGCAGTTCTTC